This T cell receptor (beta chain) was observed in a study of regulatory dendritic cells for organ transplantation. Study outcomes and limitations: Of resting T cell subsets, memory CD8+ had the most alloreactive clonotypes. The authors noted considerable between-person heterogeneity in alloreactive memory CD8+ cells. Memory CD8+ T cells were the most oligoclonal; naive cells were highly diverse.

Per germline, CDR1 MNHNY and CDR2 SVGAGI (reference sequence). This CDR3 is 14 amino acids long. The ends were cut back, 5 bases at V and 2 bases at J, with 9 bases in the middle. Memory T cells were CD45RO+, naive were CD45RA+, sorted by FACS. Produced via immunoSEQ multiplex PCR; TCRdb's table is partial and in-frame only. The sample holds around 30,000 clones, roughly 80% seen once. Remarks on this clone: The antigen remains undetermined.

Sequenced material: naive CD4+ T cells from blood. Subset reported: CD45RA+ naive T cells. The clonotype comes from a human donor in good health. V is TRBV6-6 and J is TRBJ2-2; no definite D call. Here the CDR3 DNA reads TGTGCCAGCAGTAAGAGCGCCAACACCGGGGAGCTGTTTTTT. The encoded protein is CASSKSANTGELFF.